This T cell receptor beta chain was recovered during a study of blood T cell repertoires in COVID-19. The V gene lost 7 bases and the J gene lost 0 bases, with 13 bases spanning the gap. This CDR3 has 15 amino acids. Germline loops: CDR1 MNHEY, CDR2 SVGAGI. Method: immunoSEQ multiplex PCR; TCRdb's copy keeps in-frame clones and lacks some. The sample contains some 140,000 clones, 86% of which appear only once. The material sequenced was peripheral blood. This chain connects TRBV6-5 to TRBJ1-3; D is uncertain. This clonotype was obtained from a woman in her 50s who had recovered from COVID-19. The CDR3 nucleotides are TGTGCCAGCAATACTGCAGGATACTCTGGAAACACCATATATTTT. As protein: CASNTAGYSGNTIYF.